The sequence of this T cell receptor beta chain was determined in a study of T cell repertoires in cytomegalovirus infection. One entry per CDR3 protein results from TCRdb running MiXCR on the reads. The sample has fewer than 300,000 distinct CDR3 sequences, roughly a quarter seen once; the top ten hold 14%. This clonotype showed up many times. After removal of 5 bases from V and 6 bases from J, the junction contained 10 bases not matched to a gene. The CDR3 totals 16 residues. Germline V gene lookup returns CDR1 SGHTA and CDR2 FQGNSA. The TCR originated in a human donor in good health (CMV status not recorded). Some clones in this sample may be carry-over from other donors' samples. V and J are TRBV7-2 and TRBJ2-5, with 12 bases fitting TRBD2. Specimen: PBMCs. The DNA of the CDR3 is TGTGCCAGCAGCCCACCGACTAGCGGGAGAAGGCAGACCCAGTACTTC. Its translation is CASSPPTSGRRQTQYF.